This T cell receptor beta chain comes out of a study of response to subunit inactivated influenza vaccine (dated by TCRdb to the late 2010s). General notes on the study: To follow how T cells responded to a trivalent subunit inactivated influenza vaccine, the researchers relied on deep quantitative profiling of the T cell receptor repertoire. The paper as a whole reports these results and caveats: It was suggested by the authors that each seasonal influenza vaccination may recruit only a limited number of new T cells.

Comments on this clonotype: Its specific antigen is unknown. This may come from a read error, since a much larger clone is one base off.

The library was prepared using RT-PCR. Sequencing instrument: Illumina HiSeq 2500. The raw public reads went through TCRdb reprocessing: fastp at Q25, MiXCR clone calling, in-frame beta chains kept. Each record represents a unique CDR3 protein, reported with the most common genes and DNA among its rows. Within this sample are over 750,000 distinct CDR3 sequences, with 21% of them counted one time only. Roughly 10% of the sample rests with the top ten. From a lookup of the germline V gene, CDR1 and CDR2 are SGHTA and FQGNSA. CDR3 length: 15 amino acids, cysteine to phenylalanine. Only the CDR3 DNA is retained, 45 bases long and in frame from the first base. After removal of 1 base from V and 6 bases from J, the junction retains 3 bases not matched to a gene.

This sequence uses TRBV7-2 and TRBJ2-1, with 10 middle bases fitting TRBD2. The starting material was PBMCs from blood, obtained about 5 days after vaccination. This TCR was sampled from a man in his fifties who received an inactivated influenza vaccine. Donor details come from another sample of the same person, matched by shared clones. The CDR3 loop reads CASSLVASGSNEQFF. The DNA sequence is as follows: TGTGCCAGCAGCTTAGTGGCTAGCGGGAGCAATGAGCAGTTCTTC.